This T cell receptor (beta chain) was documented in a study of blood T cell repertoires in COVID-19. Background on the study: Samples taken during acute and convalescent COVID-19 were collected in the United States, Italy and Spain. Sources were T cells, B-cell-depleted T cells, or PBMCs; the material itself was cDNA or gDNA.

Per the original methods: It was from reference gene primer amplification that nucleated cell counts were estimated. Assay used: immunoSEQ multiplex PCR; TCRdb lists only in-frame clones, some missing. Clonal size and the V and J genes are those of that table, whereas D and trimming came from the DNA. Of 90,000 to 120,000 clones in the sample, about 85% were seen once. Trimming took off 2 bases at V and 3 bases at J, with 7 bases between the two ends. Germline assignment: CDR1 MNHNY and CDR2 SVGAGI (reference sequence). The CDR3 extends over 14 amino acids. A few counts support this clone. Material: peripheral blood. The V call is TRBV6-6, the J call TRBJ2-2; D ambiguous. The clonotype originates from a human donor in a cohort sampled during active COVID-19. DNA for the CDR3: TGTGCCAGCAGTTACGGGCAGCACACCGGGGAGCTGTTTTTT. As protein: CASSYGQHTGELFF.